These 23 T cell receptor beta chains share one sample of origin, sequenced in a study of Ad26.COV2.S vaccination and SARS-CoV-2 variants. Repertoires were generated with immunoSEQ multiplex PCR, while TCRdb's copy carries only in-frame clones and drops some. Seen here are about 350,000 clones, around 89% observed once, and the top ten hold roughly 6%. The treatment: some 20 received Ad26.COV2.S at low or high dose, single or two shots; 5 received placebo; per-sample allocation not given. Samples analyzed were those drawn on day 63 after the first vaccine or placebo injection. The sequences come from peripheral blood, collected in a trial of Ad26.COV2.S vaccine versus placebo. These receptors were obtained from a person aged 18-65 years who received the Ad26.COV2.S COVID-19 vaccine or a placebo.

This clone is a singleton in its sample. The chain carries TRBV7-8 and TRBJ2-5; D may be TRBD1 (6 bases). The CDR3 is made up of 15 amino acids. The germline CDR1 and CDR2 sequences are SGHVS and FQNEAQ. V dropped 5 bases and J dropped 2 bases, with 15 bases sitting between them. CDR3 sequence reads: CASSQQGQLQETQYF. The CDR3 DNA sequence: TGTGCCAGCAGCCAACAAGGACAGCTACAAGAGACCCAGTACTTC.

V gene TRBV4-2 combines with J gene TRBJ2-5; 11 bases match TRBD1. Germline V gives CDR1 LGHNA, CDR2 YNFKEQ. Trimming at V came to 4 bases and at J to 2 bases, leaving 12 bases not matched to a gene. The CDR3 is 18 residues long. DNA for the CDR3: TGTGCCAGCAGCCTCCGGGACAGGGGGTTCAGTAAACAAGAGACCCAGTACTTC. Protein sequence: CASSLRDRGFSKQETQYF.

J is TRBJ1-6 and V is TRBV27; 9 nucleotides align to TRBD1. The CDR3 spans 14 residues. J gave up 9 bases and V 4 bases, and 4 bases lay outside the gene matches. Per the germline V gene, CDR1 is MNHEY and CDR2 is SMNVEV (reference sequence). This CDR3 reads CASSSDRGSSPLHF. CDR3 coding DNA: TGTGCCAGCAGTTCGGACAGGGGATCTTCACCCCTCCACTTT.

V usage is TRBV2 and J usage is TRBJ1-6, with D uncertain. The V and J ends lost 3 bases and 7 bases respectively, with 7 bases between them. Per the germline V gene, CDR1 is SNHLY and CDR2 is FYNNEI. CDR3 length: 13 amino acids. Here the CDR3 reads CASSDERNSPLHF. DNA for the CDR3: TGTGCCAGCAGTGACGAGAGAAATTCACCCCTCCACTTT.

The chain couples TRBV27 to TRBJ1-1; TRBD1 agrees at 7 bases. V was clipped by 3 bases and J by 6 bases; unmatched bases: 4. The CDR3 runs 13 residues. Germline V gene lookup returns CDR1 MNHEY and CDR2 SMNVEV (reference sequence). CDR3 residues: CASSLSRGSEAFF. CDR3 in DNA: TGTGCCAGCAGTTTGTCCAGGGGGTCTGAAGCTTTCTTT.

The V call is TRBV9, the J call TRBJ2-5; TRBD1 might be the D (7 bases). This CDR3 has 15 amino acids. The ends were cut back, 3 bases at V and 5 bases at J, with 17 bases in the middle. Germline V gene sequence: CDR1 SGDLS, CDR2 YYNGEE. CDR3 amino acids: CASSASSTGRETQYF. The CDR3 coding sequence is TGTGCCAGCAGCGCTAGTTCGACAGGGAGGGAGACCCAGTACTTC.

The chain has TRBV19 and TRBJ2-6; 8 nucleotides match TRBD2. V lost 6 bases, J lost 2 bases, and 9 bases stayed unmatched. This CDR3 contains 17 residues. CDR1 and CDR2 (germline): LNHDA, SQIVND (reference sequence). The DNA of the CDR3 is TGTGCCAGTAGCTCTTCCGGGACTAGGACTGGGGCCAACGTCCTGACTTTC. It specifies CASSSSGTRTGANVLTF.

This clone was seen a single time. V and J are TRBV7-2 and TRBJ2-7; 9 bases match TRBD2. The CDR3 covers 17 residues. After removal of 5 bases from V and 6 bases from J, the junction contained 17 bases not matched to a gene. From germline, CDR1 is SGHTA and CDR2 FQGNSA. The CDR3 DNA is TGTGCCAGCAGCCCTGGGAGCGGGAGGATGTATCCGGGCGAGCAGTACTTC. It yields the protein CASSPGSGRMYPGEQYF.

This chain connects TRBV18 to TRBJ1-6; D is uncertain. V lost 5 bases and J lost 8, with 10 bases in between. CDR1 KGHSH and CDR2 LQKENI come from the germline V gene. This CDR3 has 13 residues. The CDR3 region has the DNA TGTGCCAGCTCAATCGGACCCGATTCACCCCTCCACTTT. The encoded protein is CASSIGPDSPLHF.

The chain combines TRBV7-2 with TRBJ2-5; D gene unclear. Germline loops: CDR1 SGHTA, CDR2 FQGNSA. The CDR3 is 15 amino acids. V was pared by 1 base and J by 0 bases, with 9 bases between. As DNA, the CDR3 is TGTGCCAGCAGCTTAGTAGGCTCAAACCAAGAGACCCAGTACTTC. It specifies CASSLVGSNQETQYF.

The J gene is TRBJ1-3, the V gene TRBV27, with D perhaps matching TRBD1 (5 bases). Germline V CDR1 and CDR2: MNHEY, SMNVEV (reference sequence). This CDR3 region has 16 residues. Trimming stripped 2 bases from V and 3 bases from J, with 14 bases between. The chain's CDR3 is CASSLRSGWDGNTIYF. The CDR3 bases are TGTGCCAGCAGTTTAAGGTCAGGGTGGGATGGAAACACCATATATTTT.

The V and J genes are TRBV19 and TRBJ1-2; D is unresolved. Trimming cost V 5 bases and J 2 bases, with 12 bases left between them. In germline, CDR1 is LNHDA, CDR2 SQIVND (reference sequence). The CDR3 contains 14 residues. The CDR3 protein is CASSPSGRNYGYTF. Written as DNA, the CDR3 is TGTGCCAGTAGTCCCAGCGGCCGGAACTATGGCTACACCTTC.

The chain links TRBV29-1 to TRBJ2-2; weak D call: TRBD1 (5 bases). The CDR3 sequence is 13 residues long. The germline gives CDR1 SQVTM, CDR2 ANQGSEA. V was shortened by 3 bases and J by 1 base, with 6 bases between the two germline ends. CDR3 sequence (DNA): TGCAGCGTTGATACAGGGAACACCGGGGAGCTGTTTTTT. It specifies CSVDTGNTGELFF.

The genes are TRBV18 and TRBJ2-1, with TRBD2 matching over 12 bases. The CDR3 has 19 residues. Germline V lookup: CDR1 KGHSH, CDR2 LQKENI. J lost 6 bases, V lost 0 bases, and 12 bases had no gene match. CDR3 residues: CASSPPPSGRAGSRNEQFF. CDR3 coding DNA: TGTGCCAGCTCACCACCTCCTAGCGGGAGGGCCGGGAGTCGCAATGAGCAGTTCTTC.

The chain joins TRBV6-5 to TRBJ1-6; D unclear. The CDR3 contains 14 residues. Germline values: CDR1 MNHEY, CDR2 SVGAGI. V lost 8 bases, J lost 0 bases, and 8 bases lay in between. Written as DNA, the CDR3 is TGTGCCAGCCTCATCGACTCCTATAATTCACCCCTCCACTTT. Its translation: CASLIDSYNSPLHF.

This chain links TRBV28 with TRBJ1-1; D gene uncertain. This CDR3 is built from 12 residues. The germline CDR1 and CDR2 sequences are MDHEN and SYDVKM. Trimming left V 6 bases short and J 1 base short, with 6 bases between. As DNA, the CDR3 is TGTGCCAGCAGGTGGGGGAACACTGAAGCTTTCTTT. Protein sequence: CASRWGNTEAFF.

A word on this clone: A read error is possible here, since a much larger clone lies one base away. The CDR3 loop reads CASTLGGEAFF. The CDR3 nucleotides read TGTGCCAGCACTTTGGGCGGTGAAGCTTTCTTT. The genes are TRBV6-5 and TRBJ1-1, with D uncertain. The ends were cut back, 7 bases at V and 7 bases at J, with 10 bases in the middle. The CDR3 extends over 11 amino acids. Germline V gene data show CDR1 as MNHEY and CDR2 as SVGAGI.

This clone was picked up one time. The chain combines TRBV3-1 (or the pseudogene TRBV3-2) with TRBJ1-2; D might be TRBD1 (6 bases). This CDR3 has 16 residues. Germline V lookup: CDR1 LGHDT, CDR2 YNNKEL (reference sequence). Trimming left V 1 base short and J 4 bases short, with 16 bases between. The CDR3 spells CASSQVFTGPSYGYTF. The DNA for the CDR3 is TGTGCCAGCAGCCAAGTCTTTACAGGGCCCTCCTATGGCTACACCTTC.

The rearrangement links TRBV30 to TRBJ2-2; D assignment may be TRBD1 or TRBD2 (5 bases each). CDR3 size: 13 residues. The V and J ends lost 7 bases and 4 bases respectively, with 13 bases between them. The germline V gene has CDR1 GTSNPN and CDR2 SVGIG (reference sequence). The CDR3 reads CAYSGTPTGELFF. CDR3 sequence (DNA): TGTGCCTACTCCGGGACCCCCACCGGGGAGCTGTTTTTT.

The chain recombines TRBV5-6 with TRBJ2-2; 7 bases fit TRBD1. Germline CDR1 is SGHDT and CDR2 is YYEEEE. Trimming took 3 bases from V and 3 from J; bases not matched to a gene: 8. The CDR3 totals 16 residues. In DNA form, the CDR3 reads TGTGCCAGCAGCTCTCGAGACAGGGACGACACCGGGGAGCTGTTTTTT. This encodes CASSSRDRDDTGELFF.

This chain links TRBV28 with TRBJ1-4; possibly TRBD1 for D (5 bases). CDR3 length equals 14 residues. CDR1 and CDR2 from the germline V gene are MDHEN and SYDVKM. Trimming pared 6 bases from V and 4 bases from J, leaving 12 bases between. The DNA of the CDR3 is TGTGCCAGCAGGGGACCGTCGAATAATGAAAAACTGTTTTTT. Its protein product is CASRGPSNNEKLFF.

This chain links TRBV6-4 with TRBJ2-3; D is possibly TRBD2 (5 bases). V dropped 5 bases and J dropped 4 bases, with 16 bases sitting between them. The germline gives CDR1 MRHNA, CDR2 SNTAGT. The CDR3 has 15 residues. CDR3 protein: CASSSRKARADTQYF. Written as DNA, the CDR3 is TGTGCCAGCAGTTCGCGGAAGGCGAGGGCAGATACGCAGTATTTT.

The V gene is TRBV9, the J gene TRBJ1-1; D might be TRBD1 (6 bases). The CDR3 sequence is 17 residues long. V gave up 2 bases and J gave up 0 bases, with 17 bases separating them. Germline V gives CDR1 SGDLS, CDR2 YYNGEE. The CDR3 spells CASSVQETGNMNTEAFF. As DNA, the CDR3 is TGTGCCAGCAGCGTCCAAGAGACAGGTAACATGAACACTGAAGCTTTCTTT.